What follows describes a single T cell receptor beta chain. Its antigen is as yet unknown. TCRdb's table, derived via immunoSEQ multiplex PCR, lists solely in-frame clones and lacks some. Here the sample spans 34,000 or so clones, 70% to 90% being singletons. This entry belongs to a study of regulatory dendritic cells for organ transplantation. Overall study results and limits: Naive T cells showed high diversity, memory cells less, memory CD8+ least.

CDR3 size: 20 residues. The V end was cut by 0 bases, the J end by 3 bases, with 24 bases between. Germline V gene lookup returns CDR1 LNHNV and CDR2 YYDKDF (reference sequence). The chain couples TRBV15 to TRBJ1-5; the D gene is possibly TRBD1 (5 bases). The sequence came from a human donor in good health. The sequencing input was naive CD4+ T cells from blood. Subset defined: CD45RA+ naive T cells. DNA of the CDR3: TGTGCCACCAGCAGAGATCGGGGTTTTTTGGACAAGGGGATCAATCAGCCCCAGCATTTT. Amino acid sequence: CATSRDRGFLDKGINQPQHF.